The 5 T cell receptor beta chains presented below share a single source sample, sequenced in a study of T-cell reconstitution after alpha-beta-depleted transplantation in children. A TCRbeta library incorporating unique molecular identifiers was prepared. TCRdb recomputed calls from the PCR reads with MiXCR, one row per CDR3 protein. The sample has 440,000 or so distinct CDR3 sequences, around 46% seen once. The specimen comprised PBMCs, sampled before TCRalphabeta/CD19-depleted stem cell transplant. The receptors shown here come from a girl aged 2-9 years with aplastic anemia, due to receive a stem cell transplant.

The chain is built from TRBV5-5 and TRBJ1-1; D is perhaps TRBD1 (6 bases). Looked up from germline, CDR1 is SGHKS and CDR2 is YYEKEE (reference sequence). This CDR3 spans 12 amino acids. V lost 3 bases to trimming and J lost 4 bases, with 7 bases between them. Here the CDR3 DNA reads TGTGCCAGCAGCTCAGGGGTCACTGAAGCTTTCTTT. Amino acids: CASSSGVTEAFF.

The chain has TRBV18 and TRBJ2-3; D is unclear. This CDR3 has 15 amino acids. Trimming shortened V by 6 bases and J by 6 bases, and 19 bases separated the two germline ends. CDR1 KGHSH and CDR2 LQKENI come from the germline V gene. The CDR3 reads CASSPMVFARDTQYF. The CDR3 DNA follows: TGTGCCAGCTCCCCCATGGTGTTCGCACGTGATACGCAGTATTTT.

In this sample, this clonotype turned up many times. The rearrangement uses TRBV28 and TRBJ2-7; the match to TRBD1 covers 10 bases. The CDR3 contains 16 residues. V lost 4 bases, J lost 5 bases, and 11 bases stayed unmatched. The germline V gene has CDR1 MDHEN and CDR2 SYDVKM. The CDR3 bases are TGTGCCAGCAGTTCCCCTGCGACAGGGGGCTTCGACGAGCAGTACTTC. Translating it yields CASSSPATGGFDEQYF.

The rearrangement links TRBV20-1 to TRBJ2-3, with a possible D match to TRBD2 (5 bases). Germline CDR1 is DFQATT and CDR2 is SNEGSKA (reference sequence). V was pared by 4 bases and J by 5 bases, with 16 bases between. CDR3 length equals 14 residues. The CDR3: CSAIYRGRGDTQYF. In DNA, the CDR3 is TGCAGTGCTATATATCGGGGAAGAGGAGATACGCAGTATTTT.

The J gene is TRBJ2-5, the V gene TRBV25-1; D ambiguous. V was shortened by 3 bases and J by 10 bases, with 15 bases between the two germline ends. CDR1 MGHDK and CDR2 SYGVNS come from the germline V gene. This CDR3 contains 13 residues. The CDR3 bases are TGTGCCAGCAGTGATCGCACCGGGCCAGGCCAGTACTTC. This encodes CASSDRTGPGQYF.